The entry that follows covers one T cell receptor (beta chain) sequence. Its antigen is still unknown. The sample holds no much larger clone one base away, and base qualities are not on file. CD4+ T cells from unexposed donors were collected before the COVID-19 pandemic (2011-2018). Following 10 days of culture, the EasySep CD4+ T cell isolation kit was used to isolate CD4+ T cells. Unexposed donor CD4+ T cells were tested for reactivity to SARS-CoV-2 S and N and four common cold coronavirus spike pools, as cell number allowed. Each well held about 2 million PBMCs cultured in IMDM containing about 5.3% human AB serum and roughly 10 IU/ml IL-2. Half of the culture medium was replaced with fresh IL-2-containing medium on days 3 and 7. Triplicate replicate wells were generally used for each peptide culture condition. Leukapheresis product for the unexposed donors was purchased commercially. PBMCs were isolated from leukapheresis product or whole blood by Ficoll-Paque PLUS gradient centrifugation. PBMCs were either used fresh in the expansion assay or cryopreserved at -140 degrees C. The QIAamp Micro DNA Kit was used to extract genomic DNA from the CD4+ T cells.

Preparation of the library involved the immunoSEQ multiplex PCR assay. The published analysis was carried out like this. During preprocessing, nonproductive sequences were removed, as were CDR3s that did not start with C, did not end with F or W, or were shorter than 7 amino acids. Antigen-specific clonotypes were called with the MANAFEST web app on the basis of expansion relative to the reference and to other culture wells. A clone was considered positive if significant expansion relative to the reference culture was observed in 2 of 3 replicate wells at an FDR below 0.05. Positive clones also required significant expansion versus all other tandem wells and an odds ratio above 5. Pairwise Levenshtein distance, computed with the stringdist R package after three terminal residues were trimmed from each end, was used as the measure of CDR3 homology. TCRdb holds this immuneACCESS table with in-frame rearrangements only. Some clones are missing; in checked studies, unresolved V genes explain under half, and the rest has no known cause. That table furnishes V, J and clone size, whereas the DNA furnished D and trimming. For this sample the table gives 15,000 or so clones, of which around three quarters were detected only once. Clones ranked in the top ten supply around 9.9% of the sample.

The data originate from a study of CD4 T cells in relation to SARS-CoV-2 and coronaviruses (dated by TCRdb to the early 2020s). Study-wide context: The ViraFEST assay cultured PBMCs with antigen for nine to ten days, then sequenced TCR beta CDR3s to find antigen-specific clonal expansions. The negative reference condition was either a culture with an HIV-1 Nef peptide pool or a culture with no peptide. The Adaptive Biotechnologies TCR-sequencing kit was used to sequence samples from a few pre-COVID donors and the naive versus memory experiments, whereas other data were Illumina-based. Shared crossreactive spike epitopes were mapped to their HLA restriction using patient-derived lymphoblastoid cell lines. A different TCR-beta assay, based on Illumina, was used to sequence expansion assays from other donors in the study. At the level of individual TCR clonotypes, the study measured memory CD4+ T cell crossreactivity between SARS-CoV-2 spike protein and common cold coronavirus spike proteins.

Between the V and J ends, shortened by 2 bases and 4 bases respectively, the junction contains 8 bases. Including the terminal cysteine and phenylalanine, the CDR3 comprises 13 residues. Only the CDR3 region is kept as DNA, spanning 39 bases read in frame from base 1. For CDR1 and CDR2, the germline V gene lists SQVTM and ANQGSEA. Overall study results and their limits: In about two thirds of donors, memory CD4+ clonotypes turned up that crossrecognized SARS-CoV-2 and at least one common cold coronavirus spike. Pre-pandemic and post-infection samples were not both contributed by any donor, so tracing of the source of pre-existing responses was limited. Compared with monoreactive clones, crossreactive clones had significantly weaker SARS-CoV-2-driven expansion, a result consistent with antigenic imprinting. The study was constrained by small numbers of patients and of tested TCRs. Since the crossreactivity analysis centred on spike protein, crossreactivity against other viral proteins was not assessed.

This TCR came from a human donor in good health. Recombination connected TRBV29-1 to TRBJ2-2; TRBD2 is a weak D gene call, 5 bases matching. Sequencing was carried out using CD4+ T cells from PBMCs, cultured in vitro. The CDR3 protein: CSVETRSTGELFF. The DNA sequence is given as TGCAGCGTTGAAACTAGATCCACCGGGGAGCTGTTTTTT.